These 31 T cell receptor beta chains share one sample of origin, sequenced in a study of cytotoxic CD8 clonotypes in ibrutinib-treated CLL. The table came from immunoSEQ multiplex PCR; TCRdb's copy has only in-frame clones and leaves some out. The sample holds about 15,000 clones, approximately 82% seen once. The material sequenced was PBMCs, taken before ibrutinib treatment. Every receptor here comes from a human donor with chronic lymphocytic leukemia.

This clone occurred a few times. The DNA for the CDR3 is TGTGCCAGCAGTGGGATTGGAACCCCTTTGGATCAGCCCCAGCATTTT. It codes for CASSGIGTPLDQPQHF. The chain uses TRBV28 and TRBJ1-5; no clear D gene. This CDR3 has 16 residues. V was shortened by 5 bases and J by 5 bases, with 19 bases between the two germline ends. Germline assignment: CDR1 MDHEN and CDR2 SYDVKM.

The chain carries TRBV9 and TRBJ1-4; 11 bases fit TRBD1. Germline V gene sequence: CDR1 SGDLS, CDR2 YYNGEE. The CDR3 is 14 residues long. V shed 3 bases, J shed 10 bases, and the junction held 5 bases outside the gene matches. As DNA, the CDR3 is TGTGCCAGCAGCGGGACAGGGGGCGATGGAAAACTGTTTTTT. It specifies CASSGTGGDGKLFF. The full variable domain, completed using reference TRBV9 and TRBJ1-4, is DSGVTQTPKHLITATGQRVTLRCSPRSGDLSVYWYQQSLDQGLQFLIQYYNGEERAKGNILERFSAQQFPDLHSELNLSSLELGDSALYFCASSGTGGDGKLFFGSGTQLSVL.

Details on this clone: A junction boundary mismatches the germline segment, possibly from a read error. V and J are TRBV30 and TRBJ2-4; D is unresolved. In germline, CDR1 is GTSNPN, CDR2 SVGIG (reference sequence). The CDR3 covers 12 residues. The CDR3 sequence: CAWSVWQSPPIF. The CDR3 DNA is TGTGCCTGGAGTGTATGGCAGAGCCCCCCGATCTTC.

The CDR3 coding sequence is TGTGCCAGCAGTACCCTAGCGGGAGCAGTTTGGAGTGCAGATACGCAGTATTTT. This codes for CASSTLAGAVWSADTQYF. The chain has TRBV28 and TRBJ2-3; the match to TRBD2 covers 10 bases. J lost 4 bases, V lost 5 bases, and 15 bases had no gene match. Per the germline V gene, CDR1 is MDHEN and CDR2 is SYDVKM. This CDR3 contains 18 residues. Looking up the rest from reference TRBV28 and TRBJ2-3 gives the full variable domain: DVKVTQSSRYLVKRTGEKVFLECVQDMDHENMFWYRQDPGLGLRLIYFSYDVKMKEKGDIPEGYSVSREKKERFSLILESASTNQTSMYLCASSTLAGAVWSADTQYFGPGTRLTVL.

This sequence joins TRBV27 and TRBJ2-7; TRBD2 is a possible D gene (5 bases). The CDR3 covers 13 residues. Germline V CDR1 and CDR2: MNHEY, SMNVEV (reference sequence). V lost 8 bases and J lost 2, with 13 bases in between. This CDR3 is CASGLRTAYEQYF. DNA for the CDR3: TGTGCCAGCGGACTTCGGACGGCCTACGAGCAGTACTTC.

The chain recombines TRBV4-3 with TRBJ2-3; TRBD2 aligns across 8 bases. V shed 4 bases, J shed 5 bases, and the junction held 11 bases outside the gene matches. Germline assignment: CDR1 LGHNA and CDR2 YSLEER. This CDR3 contains 16 residues. The CDR3 spells CASSRPGGPSGDTQYF. The CDR3 bases are TGCGCCAGCAGCCGGCCGGGAGGGCCCTCGGGAGATACGCAGTATTTT.

The V and J genes are TRBV11-3 and TRBJ2-7; TRBD2 aligns across 11 bases. This CDR3 comprises 15 residues. The V and J ends lost 4 bases and 3 bases, in that order; junction bases with no gene match: 5. Germline CDR1 reads SGHNT; CDR2 reads YENEEA. The CDR3 DNA reads as TGTGCCAGCAGCTCGACTAGCGGGATTAGCTACGAGCAGTACTTC. The encoded protein is CASSSTSGISYEQYF. Full variable domain (rest looked up from reference TRBV11-3 and TRBJ2-7): EAGVVQSPRYKIIEKKQPVAFWCNPISGHNTLYWYLQNLGQGPELLIRYENEEAVDDSQLPKDRFSAERLKGVDSTLKIQPAELGDSAVYLCASSSTSGISYEQYFGPGTRLTVT.

This chain uses TRBV11-2 with TRBJ2-1; weak D call: TRBD2 (7 bases). Trimming took 1 base from V and 8 from J, leaving 12 bases between them. Germline CDR1 and CDR2: SGHAT and FQNNGV. CDR3 length: 14 residues. CDR3 in amino acids: CASSLGQGRDEQFF. For the CDR3, the DNA is TGTGCCAGCAGCTTAGGGCAGGGGAGGGATGAGCAGTTCTTC.

The J gene is TRBJ2-1, the V gene TRBV6-5; D unresolved. Looked up from germline, CDR1 is MNHEY and CDR2 is SVGAGI. V gave up 3 bases and J gave up 0 bases, with 9 bases separating them. The CDR3 runs 15 residues. The chain's CDR3 is CASSYRGNSYNEQFF. In DNA, the CDR3 is TGTGCCAGCAGTTATCGTGGTAACTCCTACAATGAGCAGTTCTTC.

This chain joins TRBV27 and TRBJ2-3; D gene ambiguous. Trimming took off 6 bases at V and 2 bases at J, with 6 bases between the two ends. Germline lookup yields CDR1 MNHEY and CDR2 SMNVEV (reference sequence). The CDR3 contains 12 residues. The DNA of the CDR3 is TGTGCCAGCAGCCCAAACACAGATACGCAGTATTTT. Protein: CASSPNTDTQYF.

The chain carries TRBV5-1 and TRBJ1-1, with 8 nucleotides matching TRBD1. Germline V CDR1 and CDR2: SGHRS, YFSETQ. This CDR3 is 15 amino acids long. V dropped 5 bases and J dropped 7; count of bases not matched to a gene: 13. CDR3 residues: CASRSQGQVTNEAFF. CDR3 DNA sequence: TGCGCCAGCAGGTCCCAGGGACAGGTTACCAATGAAGCTTTCTTT.

CDR3 in amino acids: CASSGGDRNYEQYF. The CDR3 DNA sequence: TGTGCCAGCAGCGGCGGGGACAGAAACTACGAGCAGTACTTC. This chain joins TRBV28 and TRBJ2-7, with D perhaps TRBD1 (7 bases). Per germline, CDR1 MDHEN and CDR2 SYDVKM. Trimming pared 6 bases from V and 3 bases from J, leaving 15 bases between. This CDR3 spans 14 amino acids.

The chain carries TRBV7-9 and TRBJ1-1; TRBD1 matches 9 bases. The CDR3 totals 15 residues. Germline V gene data show CDR1 as SEHNR and CDR2 as FQNEAQ (reference sequence). V lost 4 bases, J lost 6 bases, and 9 bases stayed unmatched. As DNA, the CDR3 is TGTGCCAGCAGCTCAATTTCTGGGACAGGGCCTGAAGCTTTCTTT. It codes for CASSSISGTGPEAFF.

The chain has TRBV28 and TRBJ2-7; D ambiguous. The V end lost 4 bases, the J end lost 3 bases, and 16 bases lay between the germline ends. CDR1 MDHEN and CDR2 SYDVKM come from the germline V gene. The CDR3 covers 15 residues. The CDR3 region is CASSSPSLYGYEQYF. DNA for the CDR3: TGTGCCAGCAGTTCCCCATCCTTATACGGCTACGAGCAGTACTTC.

The sample holds one count of this clone. V usage is TRBV7-2 and J usage is TRBJ2-5; 7 bases are a match to TRBD1. The V and J ends lost 5 bases and 5 bases, in that order; junction bases with no gene match: 8. The CDR3 has 14 residues. Germline lookup yields CDR1 SGHTA and CDR2 FQGNSA. CDR3 sequence reads: CASSTPTGPETQYF. CDR3 DNA sequence: TGTGCCAGCAGCACCCCGACAGGGCCGGAGACCCAGTACTTC.

The V gene is TRBV28, the J gene TRBJ2-1; no clear D gene. V lost 7 bases to trimming and J lost 3 bases, with 16 bases between them. CDR1 is MDHEN, CDR2 SYDVKM, per germline. The CDR3 covers 15 residues. The CDR3 sequence: CASMGFAENYNEQFF. The CDR3 DNA is TGTGCCAGCATGGGTTTCGCGGAAAACTACAATGAGCAGTTCTTC.

This clone was seen only a few times. The genes are TRBV28 and TRBJ1-5; D gene ambiguous. V shed 3 bases and J shed 3 bases, with 9 bases lying between them. There are 14 residues in the CDR3. Germline CDR1 is MDHEN and CDR2 is SYDVKM. This CDR3 reads CASSFGGNNQPQHF. The DNA for the CDR3 is TGTGCCAGCAGTTTCGGAGGGAACAATCAGCCCCAGCATTTT.

The chain recombines TRBV27 with TRBJ2-7; D is unresolved. The germline V and J ends were trimmed by 6 bases and 0 bases, with 12 bases remaining between them. The CDR3 is 14 amino acids. CDR1 and CDR2 from the germline V gene are MNHEY and SMNVEV (reference sequence). The CDR3 coding sequence is TGTGCCAGCAGCTCCGACCACCGCTCCTACGAGCAGTACTTC. Amino acids: CASSSDHRSYEQYF.

The chain carries TRBV10-3 and TRBJ2-7, with D possibly TRBD2 on 6 matching bases. Per germline, CDR1 ENHRY and CDR2 SYGVKD. Trimming shortened V by 9 bases and J by 4 bases, and 13 bases separated the two germline ends. The CDR3 has 12 residues. CDR3: CAISSEIYEQYF. CDR3 bases: TGTGCCATATCTAGCGAGATTTACGAGCAGTACTTC.

V gene TRBV13 combines with J gene TRBJ2-7; the D gene is possibly TRBD2 (5 bases). Germline loops: CDR1 PRHDT, CDR2 FYEKMQ (reference sequence). This CDR3 spans 12 amino acids. Trimming removed 7 bases at V and 4 bases at J, with 11 bases between. The CDR3 sequence: CASNLPGYEQYF. In nucleotides, the CDR3 is TGTGCCAGCAACCTTCCGGGATACGAGCAGTACTTC. The full variable domain, with the rest looked up from reference TRBV13 and TRBJ2-7, is AAGVIQSPRHLIKEKRETATLKCYPIPRHDTVYWYQQGPGQDPQFLISFYEKMQSDKGSIPDRFSAQQFSDYHSELNMSSLELGDSALYFCASNLPGYEQYFGPGTRLTVT.

This clone was found a few times. CDR3 loop: CSGERGSEAFF. The CDR3 nucleotides read TGCAGCGGGGAGAGGGGTTCTGAAGCTTTCTTT. The genes are TRBV29-1 and TRBJ1-1; possibly TRBD1 for D (5 bases). This CDR3 region has 11 residues. From germline, CDR1 is SQVTM and CDR2 ANQGSEA. Trimming cost V 7 bases and J 6 bases, with 12 bases left between them.

The chain recombines TRBV6-5 with TRBJ2-7; D possibly corresponds to TRBD2 (5 bases). This CDR3 comprises 14 residues. Germline V gene lookup returns CDR1 MNHEY and CDR2 SVGAGI. The ends were cut back, 5 bases at V and 6 bases at J, with 17 bases in the middle. Here the CDR3 reads CASSHRTETGEQYF. CDR3 sequence (DNA): TGTGCCAGCAGTCACCGGACTGAGACGGGCGAGCAGTACTTC.

The chain is built from TRBV9 and TRBJ2-1, with 7 bases fitting TRBD2. This CDR3 is built from 13 residues. V was pared by 0 bases and J by 6 bases, with 0 bases of the junction left unmatched. Germline V lookup: CDR1 SGDLS, CDR2 YYNGEE. CDR3 region: CASSVGEGNEQFF. As DNA, the CDR3 is TGTGCCAGCAGCGTAGGGGAGGGCAATGAGCAGTTCTTC.

The chain has TRBV6-5 and TRBJ2-1; the D is unclear. Germline loops: CDR1 MNHEY, CDR2 SVGAGI. This CDR3 comprises 10 residues. V dropped 8 bases and J dropped 4 bases, with 3 bases sitting between them. DNA for the CDR3: TGTGCCAGCGAGTACAATGAGCAGTTCTTC. This sequence encodes CASEYNEQFF.

The CDR3 spells CASSSGANVLTF. In DNA, the CDR3 is TGTGCCAGTAGCTCTGGGGCCAACGTCCTGACTTTC. The chain joins TRBV28 to TRBJ2-6; no clear D gene. CDR1 is MDHEN, CDR2 SYDVKM, per germline. V was pared by 9 bases and J by 0 bases, with 3 bases between. The CDR3 covers 12 residues.

The chain uses TRBV28 and TRBJ2-7; D not resolved. CDR1 is MDHEN, CDR2 SYDVKM, per germline. The CDR3 runs 11 residues. The V end was cut by 2 bases, the J end by 6 bases, with 5 bases between. CDR3 nucleotide sequence: TGTGCCAGCAGTTTAACGCTCGAGCAGTACTTC. Its protein product is CASSLTLEQYF.

The rearrangement links TRBV6-5 to TRBJ1-4; the D is unclear. There are 11 residues in the CDR3. Trimming pared 5 bases from V and 6 bases from J, leaving 4 bases between. CDR1 and CDR2 from the germline V gene are MNHEY and SVGAGI. CDR3 bases: TGTGCCAGCAGTCGGGATGAAAAACTGTTTTTT. This codes for CASSRDEKLFF.

This chain joins TRBV10-1 and TRBJ1-5; D gene ambiguous. V shed 8 bases and J shed 1 base, with 18 bases lying between them. Germline V gives CDR1 WNHNN, CDR2 SYGVQD (reference sequence). The CDR3 extends over 16 amino acids. The CDR3: CASSAVGQTSNQPQHF. The CDR3 nucleotides are TGCGCCAGCTCGGCTGTGGGCCAAACAAGCAATCAGCCCCAGCATTTT.

This chain joins TRBV27 and TRBJ2-1, with TRBD2 matching 13 bases. Losses at the gene ends were 6 bases for V and 7 bases for J; bases not matched to a gene: 15. Germline V lookup: CDR1 MNHEY, CDR2 SMNVEV (reference sequence). The CDR3 totals 18 residues. As DNA, the CDR3 is TGTGCCAGCAGCCTATTAACCGGGACTAGCGGGACGGTGAATGAGCAGTTCTTC. Protein: CASSLLTGTSGTVNEQFF.

This clone was recorded only once. At one boundary the junction diverges from the germline segment, which might be a read error. The chain has TRBV19 and TRBJ2-7; 7 bases match TRBD2. Germline values: CDR1 LNHDA, CDR2 SQIVND (reference sequence). This CDR3 contains 13 residues. The CDR3 bases are TGTGCCAGTAGTCACCTAGCGGAAGAAAGAAGGCACTTC. It encodes CASSHLAEERRHF.

This clone came up once. The gene calls are TRBV18 and TRBJ1-5; D uncertain. The ends were cut back, 3 bases at V and 0 bases at J, with 9 bases in the middle. CDR1 and CDR2 (germline): KGHSH, LQKENI. The length of the CDR3 is 15 residues. CDR3 sequence (DNA): TGTGCCAGCTCACCCGCTGACGGTAGCAATCAGCCCCAGCATTTT. This gives the protein CASSPADGSNQPQHF.